The clone carrying this T cell receptor (beta chain) was seen a few times. Its matching antigen is unknown. With 60 Vbeta and 13 Jbeta primers, the PCR was carried out. Data came from immunoSEQ multiplex PCR; TCRdb stores just in-frame clones and leaves some out. The sample consists of 90,000 or so clones, more than 65% of them appearing once. These data are taken from a study of cytomegalovirus exposure and HLA in healthy donors. The CDR3 contains 13 residues. CDR1 LNHNV and CDR2 YYDKDF come from the germline V gene (reference sequence). V dropped 1 base and J dropped 6 bases, with 10 bases sitting between them. When sampled, the donors appeared nominally healthy, though they likely had unrecorded immune exposures. Study observations and caveats: Productive status was seen about 90% or about 30% of the time for most TCR beta V segments in an earlier analysis. A missense variant in DCLRE1C was later tied to TCR beta V- and J-gene trimming. The CMV antigen specificity of a few CMV-associated chains was confirmed through in vitro analysis.

The chain carries TRBV15 and TRBJ2-7; D may be TRBD2 (5 bases). Input material: PBMCs. The sequence derives from a woman aged 18 to 35 in good health and CMV-seropositive. CDR3 protein: CATSRVAAGEQYF. In DNA, the CDR3 is TGTGCCACCAGCAGAGTGGCGGCGGGCGAGCAGTACTTC.